Listed below are T cell receptor beta chains from one sample, sequenced in a study of low-dose radiotherapy and immunotherapy resistance in tumors. A single record per CDR3 protein comes from TCRdb applying MiXCR to the reads. The data contain 95,000 to 100,000 distinct CDR3 sequences, 20% to 25% of them singletons. Sequences were derived from PBMCs, sampled after low-dose radiotherapy plus immunotherapy. All receptors come from a male donor with prostate cancer. Each CDR3 is given with its conserved first and last residue. Fields, in order: clone size, V gene, D gene, J gene, CDR3 DNA, CDR3 protein. D genes are given only for firm matches. A clone size is listed for some rows: how often the clone was seen (once, few, many), or a class if it is expanded.

size: -; V: TRBV19; D: -; J: TRBJ2-5; DNA: TGTGCCAGTAGCCCGACTCCCCAGGGTACCCAGTACTTC; CDR3: CASSPTPQGTQYF
size: -; V: TRBV5-4; D: -; J: TRBJ2-3; DNA: TGTGCCAGCAGCAGGGACTTCACAGATACGCAGTATTTT; CDR3: CASSRDFTDTQYF
size: many; V: TRBV7-9; D: -; J: TRBJ2-3; DNA: TGTGCCAGCAGCTACGTTGATACGCAGTATTTT; CDR3: CASSYVDTQYF
size: -; V: TRBV30; D: -; J: TRBJ2-3; DNA: TGTGCCTGGAGAGTAGCGGCCACAGATACGCAGTATTTT; CDR3: CAWRVAATDTQYF
size: many; V: TRBV19; D: -; J: TRBJ1-6; DNA: TGTGCCAGTAGTATAGTAACGGATTTCTATAATTCACCCCTCCACTTT; CDR3: CASSIVTDFYNSPLHF
size: -; V: TRBV5-1; D: TRBD2; J: TRBJ2-1; DNA: TGCGCCAGCAGCGTGGGCCATAGCGGGAGTGTGAATGAGCAGTTCTTC; CDR3: CASSVGHSGSVNEQFF
size: -; V: TRBV30; D: -; J: TRBJ2-7; DNA: TGTGCCTGGAGTAAGAGACAGTTCTACGAGCAGTACTTC; CDR3: CAWSKRQFYEQYF
size: medium-sized; V: TRBV5-4; D: -; J: TRBJ2-1; DNA: TGTGCCAGCAGCTTAGGAGGGAGCTCCTACAATGAGCAGTTCTTC; CDR3: CASSLGGSSYNEQFF
size: many; V: TRBV9; D: TRBD2; J: TRBJ2-1; DNA: TGTGCCAGCAGCGCCCGGCCGGATACCGGGGGGGGGTCCTACAATGAGCAGTTCTTC; CDR3: CASSARPDTGGGSYNEQFF
size: many; V: TRBV12-3/TRBV12-4; D: TRBD1; J: TRBJ2-3; DNA: TGTGCCAGCAGGACAGGGGCCACAGATACGCAGTATTTT; CDR3: CASRTGATDTQYF
size: many; V: TRBV30; D: TRBD2; J: TRBJ2-1; DNA: TGTGCCTGGATAGGACTAGCGGTACCTTATGAGCAGTTCTTC; CDR3: CAWIGLAVPYEQFF
size: many; V: TRBV19; D: -; J: TRBJ1-1; DNA: TGTGCCAGTAGTGACCGGGACGCAGATGAAGCTTTCTTT; CDR3: CASSDRDADEAFF
size: many; V: TRBV21-1; D: -; J: TRBJ1-5; DNA: TGTGCCAGCAGCGCCCGGCGGGCGTTCGAGGCCAATCAGCCCCAGCATTTT; CDR3: CASSARRAFEANQPQHF
size: many; V: TRBV29-1; D: TRBD1; J: TRBJ1-5; DNA: TGCAGCGTCACCACAGGGGGTGGGGGCAATCAGCCCCAGCATTTT; CDR3: CSVTTGGGGNQPQHF
size: -; V: TRBV7-6; D: -; J: TRBJ2-1; DNA: TGTGCCAGCAGCCCGGAAATACACTGGAGCTCCTACAATGAGCAGTTCTTC; CDR3: CASSPEIHWSSYNEQFF
size: many; V: TRBV27; D: TRBD2; J: TRBJ2-3; DNA: TGTGCCAGCAGCCGTAGCGGGGCTAGCACAGATACGCAGTATTTT; CDR3: CASSRSGASTDTQYF
size: many; V: TRBV20-1; D: -; J: TRBJ2-3; DNA: TGCAGTGCTAGTGGCTCTCCAGATACGCAGTATTTT; CDR3: CSASGSPDTQYF
size: -; V: TRBV6-2/TRBV6-3; D: TRBD2; J: TRBJ2-3; DNA: TGTGCCAGCACCCAAGGGGCTAGCGGGAGGGCCCATACGCAGTATTTT; CDR3: CASTQGASGRAHTQYF
size: -; V: TRBV6-6; D: -; J: TRBJ2-7; DNA: TGTGCCAGCAGTTACAGGGGGACCTACGAGCAGTACTTC; CDR3: CASSYRGTYEQYF
size: few; V: TRBV14; D: -; J: TRBJ2-5; DNA: TGTGCCAGCAGCCAAGAATACGAGCGGGCAGAGACCCAGTACTTC; CDR3: CASSQEYERAETQYF
size: -; V: TRBV19; D: -; J: TRBJ2-2; DNA: TGTGCCAGTAAATCGGTTAGACCGAACACCGGGGAGCTGTTTTTT; CDR3: CASKSVRPNTGELFF
size: many; V: TRBV7-9; D: -; J: TRBJ1-1; DNA: TGTGCCAGCAGCTTATACCCGGGCACGAACACTGAAGCTTTCTTT; CDR3: CASSLYPGTNTEAFF
size: many; V: TRBV12-3/TRBV12-4; D: TRBD2; J: TRBJ2-1; DNA: TGTGCCAGCAGTTTTGTATGGGGGGGAGATTACAATGAGCAGTTCTTC; CDR3: CASSFVWGGDYNEQFF
size: -; V: TRBV11-2; D: -; J: TRBJ2-7; DNA: TGTGCCAGCAGCTCACGGGACTTCTTGGCCTACGAGCAGTACTTC; CDR3: CASSSRDFLAYEQYF
size: many; V: TRBV7-9; D: TRBD1; J: TRBJ2-7; DNA: TGTGCCAGCAGCTCCAATTACGGGACAGGCGCCTACGAGCAGTACTTC; CDR3: CASSSNYGTGAYEQYF
size: -; V: TRBV10-2; D: -; J: TRBJ1-5; DNA: TGCGCCAGCAGTGAGGGACTGTTCAATCAGCCCCAGCATTTT; CDR3: CASSEGLFNQPQHF
size: many; V: TRBV19; D: -; J: TRBJ2-5; DNA: TGTGCCAGTAGTATTTTTACGGGGGCCGAAGAGACCCAGTACTTC; CDR3: CASSIFTGAEETQYF
size: many; V: TRBV13; D: TRBD1; J: TRBJ1-4; DNA: TGTGCCAGCAGCAGGACAGGGCAATACGAAAAACTGTTTTTT; CDR3: CASSRTGQYEKLFF
size: many; V: TRBV2; D: TRBD2; J: TRBJ2-5; DNA: TGTGCCAGCAGTGCCCTAGCGGGGGGTGAGACCCAGTACTTC; CDR3: CASSALAGGETQYF
size: many; V: TRBV4-2; D: TRBD1; J: TRBJ2-3; DNA: TGTGCCAGCAGCCAAGGGGACAGGGGAGGGCCCACAGATACGCAGTATTTT; CDR3: CASSQGDRGGPTDTQYF
size: many; V: TRBV30; D: -; J: TRBJ1-1; DNA: TGTGCCTGGACCCAGGTAGGCACTGAAGCTTTCTTT; CDR3: CAWTQVGTEAFF
size: many; V: TRBV7-9; D: -; J: TRBJ2-7; DNA: TGTGCCAGCAGCTTAGGTGACAGTTTCCACGAGCAGTACTTC; CDR3: CASSLGDSFHEQYF
size: many; V: TRBV10-3; D: -; J: TRBJ1-5; DNA: TGTGCCATCAGTAATAACCCGGAGGTCGAGCCCCAGCATTTT; CDR3: CAISNNPEVEPQHF
size: -; V: TRBV6-2/TRBV6-3; D: -; J: TRBJ2-2; DNA: -; CDR3: CASSSLSGGGHRGAVFF
size: many; V: TRBV7-9; D: -; J: TRBJ1-1; DNA: TGTGCCAGCAGCTTACTTCTGGGATCGAACACTGAAGCTTTCTTT; CDR3: CASSLLLGSNTEAFF
size: -; V: TRBV4-1; D: TRBD2; J: TRBJ2-1; DNA: TGCGCCAGCAGCCCCGGAACCGGGGCGGGGGGATACAATGAGCAGTTCTTC; CDR3: CASSPGTGAGGYNEQFF
size: many; V: TRBV6-1; D: -; J: TRBJ1-5; DNA: TGTGCCAGCAGTCGTCGGGAGCGGCCCCAGCATTTT; CDR3: CASSRRERPQHF
size: many; V: TRBV7-9; D: -; J: TRBJ1-6; DNA: TGTGCCAGCAGCTTGTGGGAAGGGCTTGGTTCACCCCTCCACTTT; CDR3: CASSLWEGLGSPLHF
size: many; V: TRBV9; D: TRBD2; J: TRBJ2-3; DNA: TGTGCCAGCAGCGTAGGTCCGGGGGGGACAGATACGCAGTATTTT; CDR3: CASSVGPGGTDTQYF
size: few; V: TRBV5-1; D: -; J: TRBJ1-4; DNA: -; CDR3: CASKAAIQTNEKLFFF
size: many; V: TRBV3-1; D: -; J: TRBJ1-4; DNA: TGTGCCAGCAGCCAAGAGGCGGCAGGGCCTATCAATGAAAAACTGTTTTTT; CDR3: CASSQEAAGPINEKLFF
size: many; V: TRBV13; D: -; J: TRBJ1-5; DNA: TGTGCCAGCAGCTTAGACCGACACATAAGGCAGCCCCAGCATTTT; CDR3: CASSLDRHIRQPQHF
size: many; V: TRBV3-1; D: -; J: TRBJ1-1; DNA: TGTGCCAGCAGCCAAGCCAGCCCGAACACTGAAGCTTTCTTT; CDR3: CASSQASPNTEAFF
size: many; V: TRBV5-1; D: -; J: TRBJ1-2; DNA: TGCGCCAGCAGCCCCCAAGGTGGCAGAACTAACTATGGCTACACCTTC; CDR3: CASSPQGGRTNYGYTF
size: many; V: TRBV29-1; D: -; J: TRBJ1-2; DNA: TGCAGCGTTGCCGGGACACAGTATGGCTACACCTTC; CDR3: CSVAGTQYGYTF
size: many; V: TRBV18; D: TRBD1; J: TRBJ2-3; DNA: TGTGCCAGCTCAGAAGTCCCGGGACAGGGGGCCTCAGATACGCAGTATTTT; CDR3: CASSEVPGQGASDTQYF
size: -; V: TRBV27; D: -; J: TRBJ2-3; DNA: TGTGCCAGCAGTAACCCCGGAAGTTACACAGATACGCAGTATTTT; CDR3: CASSNPGSYTDTQYF
size: many; V: TRBV2; D: -; J: TRBJ1-5; DNA: TGTGCCAGCAGGGGATCTTATAGCAATCAGCCCCAGCATTTT; CDR3: CASRGSYSNQPQHF
size: many; V: TRBV5-1; D: TRBD2; J: TRBJ2-7; DNA: TGCGCCAGCAGCTTTTCCGGGACTAGGTCCCACGAGCAGTACTTC; CDR3: CASSFSGTRSHEQYF
size: many; V: TRBV15; D: -; J: TRBJ1-2; DNA: TGTGCCACCAGCAGAGGCGAGGGGACCTATGGCTACACCTTC; CDR3: CATSRGEGTYGYTF
size: many; V: TRBV3-1; D: -; J: TRBJ1-2; DNA: TGTGCCAGCAGCCCCGGAAGGCGTCTCTATGGCTACACCTTC; CDR3: CASSPGRRLYGYTF